These 8 T cell receptor beta chains came from one sample sequenced in a study of OX40 agonist ivuxolimab in advanced cancers. Profiled with immunoSEQ multiplex PCR; TCRdb holds only in-frame clones, not every one. Of tens of thousands of clones listed, 86% are singletons. The sequences come from CD4+ or CD8+ T cells sorted from blood, collected in a trial of the OX40 agonist ivuxolimab. Receptors originate from an adult with an advanced solid tumor such as melanoma, head and neck, liver or kidney cancer.

V is TRBV5-1 and J is TRBJ2-7, with a possible D match to TRBD2 (5 bases). The CDR3 has 15 amino acids. V was cut by 6 bases and J by 1 base, with 17 bases left in between. Germline CDR1 and CDR2: SGHRS and YFSETQ. The CDR3 sequence: CASNPGLSDSYEQYF. The CDR3 DNA sequence: TGCGCCAGCAATCCCGGACTTAGCGATTCCTACGAGCAGTACTTC.

This chain connects TRBV18 to TRBJ2-3; D is undetermined. The V gene lost 3 bases and the J gene lost 0 bases, with 13 bases spanning the gap. Looked up from germline, CDR1 is KGHSH and CDR2 is LQKENI. This CDR3 is built from 16 residues. The CDR3 sequence: CASSPYRFASTDTQYF. CDR3 nucleotide sequence: TGTGCCAGCTCACCGTACCGGTTCGCTAGCACAGATACGCAGTATTTT. Variable domain in full (rest from reference TRBV18 and TRBJ2-3): NAGVMQNPRHLVRRRGQEARLRCSPMKGHSHVYWYRQLPEEGLKFMVYLQKENIIDESGMPKERFSAEFPKEGPSILRIQQVVRGDSAAYFCASSPYRFASTDTQYFGPGTRLTVL.

This clone occurred many times. The chain recombines TRBV9 with TRBJ1-2, with D possibly matching TRBD1 (5 bases). This CDR3 has 18 residues. Trimming took 0 bases from V and 6 from J, leaving 24 bases between them. Germline CDR1 SGDLS, CDR2 YYNGEE. The CDR3 protein is CASSVGVGAPNVLDGYTF. In DNA form, the CDR3 reads TGTGCCAGCAGCGTAGGGGTAGGGGCCCCTAATGTGTTGGATGGCTACACCTTC.

This clone was detected a few times. The J gene is TRBJ2-5, the V gene TRBV30; the match to TRBD1 covers 11 bases. Unmatched junction bases numbered 5, after V lost 4 bases and J lost 4 bases. Germline-derived CDR1 and CDR2 are GTSNPN and SVGIG (reference sequence). CDR3 size: 14 residues. DNA for the CDR3: TGTGCCTGGACCCGGACAGGGGGCAGAGAGACCCAGTACTTC. This translates into CAWTRTGGRETQYF.

V usage is TRBV10-2 and J usage is TRBJ2-5; 10 nucleotides match TRBD2. Germline lookup yields CDR1 WSHSY and CDR2 SAAADI. With 0 bases clipped from V and 5 bases from J, the junction kept 15 bases outside the gene matches. The CDR3 totals 19 residues. The CDR3 spells CASSESTRVSGRFDETQYF. CDR3 nucleotide sequence: TGCGCCAGCAGTGAGTCGACTCGGGTTAGCGGGAGGTTCGATGAGACCCAGTACTTC.

This chain uses TRBV11-2 with TRBJ2-7; 10 nucleotides align to TRBD2. This CDR3 has 17 amino acids. V gave up 0 bases and J gave up 5 bases; unmatched junction bases: 10. Germline V gives CDR1 SGHAT, CDR2 FQNNGV. CDR3 amino acids: CASSLEPRASGSDEQYF. The CDR3 bases are TGTGCCAGCAGCTTAGAGCCTAGGGCTAGCGGGAGCGACGAGCAGTACTTC.

The chain combines TRBV29-1 with TRBJ2-7; the match to TRBD1 covers 9 bases. CDR1 and CDR2 from the germline V gene are SQVTM and ANQGSEA. This CDR3 has 12 residues. V lost 7 bases, J lost 6 bases, and 7 bases stayed unmatched. DNA of the CDR3: TGCAGCGCTAGACAGGGGGGTACCGAGCAGTACTTC. Protein sequence: CSARQGGTEQYF.

V usage is TRBV6-4 and J usage is TRBJ2-3, with D possibly being TRBD1 (5 bases). V lost 11 bases, J lost 3 bases, and 15 bases lay in between. The germline V gene encodes CDR1 MRHNA and CDR2 SNTAGT. The CDR3 covers 13 residues. The CDR3 DNA is TGTGCCGGGGTAGGGGATCGGACAGATACGCAGTATTTT. Translation gives CAGVGDRTDTQYF.